Listed below are T cell receptor beta chains from one sample, sequenced in a study of CD8 T cells in ankylosing spondylitis. One entry per CDR3 protein results from TCRdb running MiXCR on the 5' RACE reads. The table has about 190,000 distinct CDR3 sequences, 10% to 15% seen once. The source material was blood, either unsorted or a sorted T cell fraction (not recorded which). The receptors shown here come from a female donor with ankylosing spondylitis or in good health (not recorded which). CDR3s include the opening cysteine and the closing phenylalanine or tryptophan. Each record gives: J gene, clone size, V gene, D gene, CDR3 DNA, CDR3 protein. The D gene is left open where the match is weak. Expanded clones get a size class; other rows say once, few or many, or leave the size out.

J: TRBJ2-7; size: -; V: TRBV20-1; D: -; DNA: TGCAGTGCTAGAGATCCATCAGGGGTCGAAAACACCTACGAGCAGTACTTC; CDR3: CSARDPSGVENTYEQYF
J: TRBJ1-5; size: many; V: TRBV28; D: -; DNA: TGTGCCAGCAGTTCACGCGGCCCCCGTCAGCCCCAGCATTTT; CDR3: CASSSRGPRQPQHF
J: TRBJ2-7; size: -; V: TRBV29-1; D: -; DNA: TGCAGCGTCCCTTCGACAGGTTACGAGCAGTACTTC; CDR3: CSVPSTGYEQYF
J: TRBJ1-1; size: many; V: TRBV6-6; D: -; DNA: TGTGCCAGCAGTTACTCGAACGGGAACACTGAAGCTTTCTTT; CDR3: CASSYSNGNTEAFF
J: TRBJ2-3; size: many; V: TRBV6-2/TRBV6-3; D: -; DNA: TGTGCCAGCAGTTATGCAGATACGCAGTATTTT; CDR3: CASSYADTQYF
J: TRBJ1-2; size: -; V: TRBV24-1; D: -; DNA: TGTGCCACCAGTGCTGGGGTTAGTAACTATGGCTACACCTTC; CDR3: CATSAGVSNYGYTF
J: TRBJ1-1; size: many; V: TRBV15; D: -; DNA: TGTGCCACCAGCAGAGATCCCCCCCCCAGGGACACTGAAGCTTTCTTT; CDR3: CATSRDPPPRDTEAFF
J: TRBJ2-5; size: many; V: TRBV4-3; D: TRBD1; DNA: TGCGCCAGCAGCCAAGATTTTTTTGGACAGGGAACCCGGGAGACCCAGTACTTC; CDR3: CASSQDFFGQGTRETQYF
J: TRBJ2-5; size: many; V: TRBV29-1; D: TRBD2; DNA: TGCAGCGTTCTACTAGCGGGAGAGACCCAGTACTTC; CDR3: CSVLLAGETQYF
J: TRBJ1-1; size: -; V: TRBV6-1; D: -; DNA: TGTGCCAGCAGTGACAGGGGTTTAGTAGGGAACACTGAAGCTTTCTTT; CDR3: CASSDRGLVGNTEAFF
J: TRBJ2-1; size: few; V: TRBV15; D: -; DNA: TGTGCCACCAGCAAGGAAGGGGCGAGCTCCTACAATGAGCAGTTCTTC; CDR3: CATSKEGASSYNEQFF
J: TRBJ1-2; size: few; V: TRBV27; D: -; DNA: TGTGCCAGCAGTCCCGGCCTCCTGGTTGGCTACACCTTC; CDR3: CASSPGLLVGYTF
J: TRBJ2-2; size: -; V: TRBV9; D: -; DNA: TGTGCCAGCAGCGTAGCGGGGGGGGAGCTGTTTTTT; CDR3: CASSVAGGELFF
J: TRBJ1-4; size: many; V: TRBV5-1; D: -; DNA: TGCGCCAGCAGCTTGGCCCTCGGTATGGCTAATGAAAAACTGTTTTTT; CDR3: CASSLALGMANEKLFF
J: TRBJ2-4; size: -; V: TRBV20-1; D: -; DNA: TGCAGATCGAAGGGAGAGGGAAACATTCAGTACTTC; CDR3: CRSKGEGNIQYF
J: TRBJ2-2; size: -; V: TRBV27; D: -; DNA: TGTGCCAGCAGTTTAGGGACGAACACCGGGGAGCGGTTTTTT; CDR3: CASSLGTNTGERFF
J: TRBJ1-2; size: many; V: TRBV28; D: TRBD1; DNA: TGTGCCAGCGGAATTGGACAGGGGGGGAACTATGGCTACACCTTC; CDR3: CASGIGQGGNYGYTF
J: TRBJ2-2; size: few; V: TRBV12-3/TRBV12-4; D: TRBD2; DNA: TGTGCCAGCAGTTCCTGGGGACTAGCGGCCGGGGAGCTGTTTTTT; CDR3: CASSSWGLAAGELFF
J: TRBJ2-5; size: -; V: TRBV5-6; D: -; DNA: TGTGCCAGCAGCCAGGACAGGGAGGGGACCCAGTACTTC; CDR3: CASSQDREGTQYF
J: TRBJ2-6; size: many; V: TRBV12-3/TRBV12-4; D: TRBD1; DNA: TGTGCCAGCAAAGCGGACAGGGCTTCGATATCTGGGGCCAACGTCCTGACTTTC; CDR3: CASKADRASISGANVLTF
J: TRBJ2-1; size: -; V: TRBV2; D: TRBD1; DNA: TGTGCCAGCGGCGCCGGGACAGGGGGCCCGTATGAGCAGTTCTTC; CDR3: CASGAGTGGPYEQFF
J: TRBJ2-1; size: many; V: TRBV12-3/TRBV12-4; D: TRBD1; DNA: TGTGCCAGCAGTAACCGGGACAGGGGGAATGAGCAGTTCTTC; CDR3: CASSNRDRGNEQFF
J: TRBJ2-2; size: many; V: TRBV5-1; D: TRBD1; DNA: TGCGCCAGCAGCTATTGGACAGGGTTGGTGACCGGGGAGCTGTTTTTT; CDR3: CASSYWTGLVTGELFF
J: TRBJ2-7; size: many; V: TRBV6-2/TRBV6-3; D: -; DNA: TGTGCCAGCAATCAAGGTTTAAGGAACGAGCAGTACTTC; CDR3: CASNQGLRNEQYF
J: TRBJ2-3; size: many; V: TRBV4-3; D: TRBD2; DNA: TGCGCCAGCAGCCAAGGGGGTAGCGGGATAAACACAGATACGCAGTATTTT; CDR3: CASSQGGSGINTDTQYF
J: TRBJ1-3; size: many; V: TRBV12-3/TRBV12-4; D: -; DNA: TGTGCCAGCACCAGAGCGGGGGGGGCGCGGAACACCATATATTTT; CDR3: CASTRAGGARNTIYF
J: TRBJ1-4; size: few; V: TRBV30; D: -; DNA: TGTGCCTGGAGTCCGGACACTCGCGGGGAAAAACTGTTTTTT; CDR3: CAWSPDTRGEKLFF
J: TRBJ2-1; size: -; V: TRBV19; D: TRBD1; DNA: TGTGCCAGTACTGGGACAGGGAGGACAAATGAGCAGTTCTTC; CDR3: CASTGTGRTNEQFF
J: TRBJ2-5; size: -; V: TRBV7-9; D: -; DNA: TGTGCCAGCAGCTTAGCGGCACGCCAAGAGACCCAGTACTTC; CDR3: CASSLAARQETQYF
J: TRBJ1-4; size: many; V: TRBV9; D: TRBD1; DNA: TGTGCCAGCAGCTCCCGGGACAGGGATGAAAAACTGTTTTTT; CDR3: CASSSRDRDEKLFF
J: TRBJ1-2; size: many; V: TRBV6-6; D: -; DNA: TGTGCCAGCAGTCCGACGGGAGAGAGGGGCTACACCTTC; CDR3: CASSPTGERGYTF
J: TRBJ1-2; size: many; V: TRBV7-9; D: TRBD1; DNA: TGTGCCAGCAGCCGCGGACAGGCGCATCACTATGGCTACACCTTC; CDR3: CASSRGQAHHYGYTF
J: TRBJ1-5; size: many; V: TRBV12-3/TRBV12-4; D: TRBD1; DNA: TGTGCCAGCAGTTTGACAGGGGGTTATCAGCCCCAGCATTTT; CDR3: CASSLTGGYQPQHF
J: TRBJ2-5; size: few; V: TRBV12-3/TRBV12-4; D: -; DNA: TGTGCCAGCAGCCCCAGACAAGAGACCCAGTACTTC; CDR3: CASSPRQETQYF
J: TRBJ1-2; size: many; V: TRBV7-2; D: TRBD1; DNA: TGTGCCAGCAGCGAAGAGACAGGGGACGGCTATGGCTACACCTTC; CDR3: CASSEETGDGYGYTF
J: TRBJ2-5; size: many; V: TRBV20-1; D: -; DNA: TGCAGTGCTAGACCGTATTCGGAGACCCAGTACTTC; CDR3: CSARPYSETQYF
J: TRBJ1-5; size: many; V: TRBV24-1; D: -; DNA: TGTGCCACCAGTGATTTCGGGGTCGGTCAGCCCCAGCATTTT; CDR3: CATSDFGVGQPQHF
J: TRBJ2-2; size: many; V: TRBV3-1; D: -; DNA: TGTGCCAGCAGCCAAACCAAGGGGAGGAACACCGGGGAGCTGTTTTTT; CDR3: CASSQTKGRNTGELFF
J: TRBJ2-3; size: many; V: TRBV12-3/TRBV12-4; D: -; DNA: TGTGCCAGCAAGGCGGGACCCAAATTAATCACTAGCACAGATACGCAGTATTTT; CDR3: CASKAGPKLITSTDTQYF
J: TRBJ2-1; size: -; V: TRBV20-1; D: TRBD2; DNA: TGCAGTGCGCACTCTACTAGCGGGAGGGCCGATGAGCAGTTCTTC; CDR3: CSAHSTSGRADEQFF
J: TRBJ2-1; size: -; V: TRBV4-1; D: -; DNA: TGCGCCAGCAGCGACAGGAGTCAGGGGAACTACAATGAGCAGTTCTTC; CDR3: CASSDRSQGNYNEQFF
J: TRBJ2-3; size: -; V: TRBV6-2/TRBV6-3; D: -; DNA: TGTGTCAGCAGCTATATAAGAGGGGGCACAGATACGCAGTATTTT; CDR3: CVSSYIRGGTDTQYF
J: TRBJ1-6; size: -; V: TRBV12-3/TRBV12-4; D: -; DNA: TGTGCCAGCACCGAAAGGGAGTATTCACCCCTCCACTTT; CDR3: CASTEREYSPLHF
J: TRBJ1-2; size: -; V: TRBV7-9; D: TRBD1; DNA: TGTGCCAGCAGCTACGGACAGGGGGGAACCTATGGCTACACCTTC; CDR3: CASSYGQGGTYGYTF
J: TRBJ2-5; size: -; V: TRBV20-1; D: TRBD1; DNA: TGCAGTGCTTTTTCAGGGGGAGCAGAGACCCAGTACTTC; CDR3: CSAFSGGAETQYF
J: TRBJ2-7; size: many; V: TRBV4-2; D: TRBD2; DNA: TGTGCCAGCAGCCAGTCCTCTGCGGGAGAAGGCTACGAGCAGTACTTC; CDR3: CASSQSSAGEGYEQYF
J: TRBJ2-2; size: many; V: TRBV7-3; D: TRBD2; DNA: TGTGCCAGCAGCCTCGATAGCGGGAGTGCCACCGGGGAGCTGTTTTTT; CDR3: CASSLDSGSATGELFF
J: TRBJ2-7; size: -; V: TRBV6-1; D: TRBD1; DNA: TGTGCCAGCAGCCGAGTGCTTAGGGGGCTGGGAGAGCAGTACTTC; CDR3: CASSRVLRGLGEQYF
J: TRBJ1-2; size: many; V: TRBV12-3/TRBV12-4; D: TRBD1; DNA: TGTGCCAGCAGTGGGGACAGCCAAAACTATGGCTACACCTTC; CDR3: CASSGDSQNYGYTF
J: TRBJ2-5; size: many; V: TRBV20-1; D: -; DNA: TGCAGTGCTCTCTGGGGTGGTAGTGAGACCCAGTACTTC; CDR3: CSALWGGSETQYF
J: TRBJ2-6; size: few; V: TRBV9; D: -; DNA: TGTGCCAGCAGCGTAACCGGGAACGCTGGGGCCAACGTCCTGACTTTC; CDR3: CASSVTGNAGANVLTF
J: TRBJ2-2; size: many; V: TRBV7-2; D: TRBD2; DNA: TGTGCCAGCAGGTCCGGCGGGGGGCGGAACACCGGGGAGCTGTTTTTT; CDR3: CASRSGGGRNTGELFF
J: TRBJ2-1; size: few; V: TRBV14; D: TRBD2; DNA: TGTGCCAGCAGCCAATCTAGCGGCTTGCGGGATGAGCAGTTCTTC; CDR3: CASSQSSGLRDEQFF